These 4 T cell receptor beta chains originate from one sample sequenced in a study of regulatory T cells in long-lasting Graves disease listed by TCRdb under 2021. The library was built by means of multiplex PCR. Data came from an Illumina HiSeq 4000. iRepertoire HTBI primers and Arm-PCR amplification of CDR3 regions were used to construct TCR beta libraries. TCRdb cleaned the public reads at Q25 with fastp, built clones with MiXCR and kept in-frame beta chains. Rows are combined by CDR3 protein, so each entry shows the most common genes and DNA. The sample records about 310,000 distinct CDR3 sequences, around 20% of which are singletons. The leading ten clones occupy about 56% of the sample. The sample's time point label, in plain terms: persistent/refractory GD, antithyroid drugs over 5 years with positive TRAb. For both TCR sequencing and RNA sequencing, RNA was extracted from PBMCs in TRIzol. This specimen consisted of peripheral blood mononuclear cells (PBMCs), obtained when the disease was refractory, from a patient treated with antithyroid drugs. All receptors derive from a female donor with Graves disease.

The chain uses TRBV6-1 and TRBJ1-3; 8 positions match TRBD1. This CDR3 is built from 16 residues. In germline, CDR1 is MNHNS, CDR2 SASEGT. V lost 2 bases, J lost 2 bases, and 5 bases stayed unmatched. CDR3 amino acids: CASSEMGRGPGNTIYF. The DNA of the CDR3 is TGTGCCAGCAGTGAAATGGGCAGGGGGCCTGGAAACACCATATATTTT.

This clonotype was found a few times. V gene TRBV20-1 combines with J gene TRBJ2-7; D is perhaps TRBD2 (6 bases). The CDR3 sequence is 17 residues long. Looked up from germline, CDR1 is DFQATT and CDR2 is SNEGSKA (reference sequence). Trimming took 0 bases from V and 6 from J, leaving 24 bases between them. The CDR3 coding sequence is TGCAGTGCTAGAGATCGCCGGGAGCCACAGGTCGTTGGCGAGCAGTACTTC. It specifies CSARDRREPQVVGEQYF.

This clonotype was counted many times. This rearrangement joins TRBV7-2 to TRBJ1-3; TRBD1 is a possible D gene (5 bases). Between the trimmed V and J ends, which lost 5 bases and 1 base, there was a span of 9 bases. The CDR3 runs to 14 residues. Germline V lookup: CDR1 SGHTA, CDR2 FQGNSA. The CDR3 sequence is CASSADSSGNTIYF. CDR3 in DNA: TGTGCCAGCAGCGCTGACAGTTCTGGAAACACCATATATTTT. The full variable domain, in which reference TRBV7-2 and TRBJ1-3 provide the parts outside the CDR3, is GAGVSQSPSNKVTEKGKDVELRCDPISGHTALYWYRQSLGQGLEFLIYFQGNSAPDKSGLPSDRFSAERTGGSVSTLTIQRTQQEDSAVYLCASSADSSGNTIYFGEGSWLTVV.

V gene TRBV18 combines with J gene TRBJ2-2; maybe TRBD1 (6 bases). The CDR3 spans 15 residues. Trimming took 3 bases from V and 5 from J, leaving 13 bases between them. Germline CDR1 reads KGHSH; CDR2 reads LQKENI. The CDR3 spells CASSPWTVDTGELFF. The CDR3 DNA reads as TGTGCCAGCTCACCTTGGACAGTCGATACCGGGGAGCTGTTTTTT.